The 3 T cell receptor beta chains listed next were all sequenced from one sample in a study of sequential checkpoint blockade in melanoma. Sample treatment: randomized to nivolumab then ipilimumab (arm A) or the reverse (arm B). Sequencing used immunoSEQ multiplex PCR; TCRdb keeps in-frame clones, though not all of them. The table lists 25,000 to 35,000 clones, 83% of them singletons. The sequencing here drew on CD8+ T cells sorted from blood (inferred from file names), taken from a patient given nivolumab and ipilimumab in sequence. Every receptor here comes from a human donor with melanoma.

The chain links TRBV5-5 to TRBJ2-5; no clear D. CDR1 is SGHKS and CDR2 is YYEKEE in the germline V gene (reference sequence). V gave up 0 bases and J gave up 5 bases, with 5 bases separating them. This CDR3 comprises 12 residues. The CDR3 DNA is TGTGCCAGCAGCTTGGCTCAGGAGACCCAGTACTTC. Amino acids: CASSLAQETQYF.

The rearrangement links TRBV4-1 to TRBJ2-5; D remains ambiguous. The germline gives CDR1 MGHRA, CDR2 YSYEKL. CDR3 length: 15 residues. With 1 base removed from V and 4 bases from J, the gap between germline ends came to 13 bases. This CDR3 reads CASSQAIPPPETQYF. CDR3 sequence (DNA): TGCGCCAGCAGCCAAGCTATCCCTCCCCCAGAGACCCAGTACTTC.

The chain recombines TRBV27 with TRBJ1-2, with 7 bases fitting TRBD1. Trimming cost V 5 bases and J 2 bases; bases outside gene matches: 8. There are 15 residues in the CDR3. Germline assignment: CDR1 MNHEY and CDR2 SMNVEV (reference sequence). The CDR3 region is CASSQKRGRNYGYTF. The CDR3 nucleotides are TGTGCCAGCAGTCAGAAAAGGGGGCGGAACTATGGCTACACCTTC.